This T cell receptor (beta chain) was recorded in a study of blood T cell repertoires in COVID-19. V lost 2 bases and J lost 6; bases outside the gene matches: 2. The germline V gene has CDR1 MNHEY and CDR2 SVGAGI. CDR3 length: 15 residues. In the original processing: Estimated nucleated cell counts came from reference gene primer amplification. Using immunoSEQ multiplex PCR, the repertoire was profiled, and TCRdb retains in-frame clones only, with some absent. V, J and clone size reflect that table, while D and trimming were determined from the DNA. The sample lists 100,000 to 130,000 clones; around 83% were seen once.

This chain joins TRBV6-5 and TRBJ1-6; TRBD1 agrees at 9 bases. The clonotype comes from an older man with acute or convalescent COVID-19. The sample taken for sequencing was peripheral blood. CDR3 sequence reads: CASSYGQGTNSPLHF. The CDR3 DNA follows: TGTGCCAGCAGTTACGGACAGGGGACTAATTCACCCCTCCACTTT.